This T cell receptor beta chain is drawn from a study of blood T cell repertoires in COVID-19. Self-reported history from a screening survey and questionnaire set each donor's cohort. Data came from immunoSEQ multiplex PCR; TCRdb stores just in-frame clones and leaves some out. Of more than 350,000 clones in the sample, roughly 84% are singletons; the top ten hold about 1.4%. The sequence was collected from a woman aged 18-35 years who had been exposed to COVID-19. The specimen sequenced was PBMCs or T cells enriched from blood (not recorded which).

CDR3 residues: CAIRADQNTEAFF. CDR3 in DNA: TGTGCCATCAGAGCGGACCAGAACACTGAAGCTTTCTTT. The chain links TRBV10-3 to TRBJ1-1, with D hard to call. Trimming took off 6 bases at V and 1 base at J, with 9 bases between the two ends. Germline V gene sequence: CDR1 ENHRY, CDR2 SYGVKD. The CDR3 loop spans 13 amino acids.